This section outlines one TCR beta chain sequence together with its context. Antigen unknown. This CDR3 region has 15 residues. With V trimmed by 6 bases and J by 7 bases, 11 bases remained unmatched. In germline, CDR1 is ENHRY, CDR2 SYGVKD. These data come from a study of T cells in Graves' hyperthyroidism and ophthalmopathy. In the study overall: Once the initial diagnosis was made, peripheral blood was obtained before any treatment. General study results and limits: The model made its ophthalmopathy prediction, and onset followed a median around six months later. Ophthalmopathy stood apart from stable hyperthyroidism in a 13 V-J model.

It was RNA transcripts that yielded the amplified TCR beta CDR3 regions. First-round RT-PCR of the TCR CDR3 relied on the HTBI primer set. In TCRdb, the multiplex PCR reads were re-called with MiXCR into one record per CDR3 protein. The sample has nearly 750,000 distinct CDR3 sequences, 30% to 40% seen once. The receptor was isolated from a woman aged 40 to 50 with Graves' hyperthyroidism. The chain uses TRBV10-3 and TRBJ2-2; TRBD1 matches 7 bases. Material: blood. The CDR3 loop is CAIRPTGQMDGELFF. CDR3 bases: TGTGCCATCAGACCCACGGGACAGATGGACGGGGAGCTGTTTTTT.